The 19 T cell receptor beta chains below all came from one sample that was sequenced in a study of shared clonotypes between healthy human individuals. TCRdb's copy holds only in-frame clones and misses some; the assay was immunoSEQ multiplex PCR. Of about 590,000 clones in the sample, 95% were seen once. Cells designated naive CD8 were CD45RO-negative and were positively selected for CCR7, with terminally differentiated effector memory CD45RA+ cells excluded. Sequenced input: naive CD8+ T cells sorted from blood. Every receptor here comes from a woman in her twenties or thirties in good health.

This clone was seen just once. The rearrangement links TRBV27 to TRBJ2-7; the D gene is possibly TRBD1 (6 bases). In germline, CDR1 is MNHEY, CDR2 SMNVEV (reference sequence). The CDR3 length is 15 residues. Trimming stripped 3 bases from V and 0 bases from J, with 12 bases between. The CDR3 DNA reads as TGTGCCAGCAGTTTCCAGGGGATGAGCTCCTACGAGCAGTACTTC. This codes for CASSFQGMSSYEQYF.

The chain is built from TRBV10-3 and TRBJ1-2, with 7 bases fitting TRBD1. J was trimmed by 2 bases and V by 1 base; bases with no gene match: 1. CDR3 length: 14 amino acids. Germline CDR1 reads ENHRY; CDR2 reads SYGVKD. This chain's CDR3 is CAISEWDRNYGYTF. CDR3 nucleotides: TGTGCCATCAGTGAGTGGGACAGAAACTATGGCTACACCTTC.

This sequence joins TRBV5-5 and TRBJ2-7; 11 bases match TRBD2. The V segment lost 1 base and the J segment 4 bases; nucleotides outside the gene matches: 4. The CDR3 runs to 15 residues. Per the germline V gene, CDR1 is SGHKS and CDR2 is YYEKEE (reference sequence). For the CDR3, the DNA is TGTGCCAGCAGCTTGTCGACTAGCGGGAATTACGAGCAGTACTTC. Its translation: CASSLSTSGNYEQYF.

The chain carries TRBV2 and TRBJ2-5; D is unresolved. CDR1 is SNHLY and CDR2 is FYNNEI in the germline V gene. The V gene lost 8 bases and the J gene lost 5 bases, with 24 bases spanning the gap. The CDR3 has 16 amino acids. The CDR3 nucleotides are TGTGCCAGCTCCAAGGGTCGAGCCCCCGAGAGGGAGACCCAGTACTTC. It yields the protein CASSKGRAPERETQYF. The full variable domain, with the rest looked up from reference TRBV2 and TRBJ2-5, is EPEVTQTPSHQVTQMGQEVILRCVPISNHLYFYWYRQILGQKVEFLVSFYNNEISEKSEIFDDQFSVERPDGSNFTLKIRSTKLEDSAMYFCASSKGRAPERETQYFGPGTRLLVL.

In this sample, this clone turned up a few times. The gene calls are TRBV11-2 and TRBJ2-7; D is ambiguous. The CDR3 has 13 residues. The germline V and J ends were trimmed by 8 bases and 2 bases, with 13 bases remaining between them. CDR1 SGHAT and CDR2 FQNNGV come from the germline V gene. The CDR3 DNA reads as TGTGCCAGCTTACACTCCACTACCTACGAGCAGTACTTC. It is translated as CASLHSTTYEQYF.

V gene TRBV6-5 combines with J gene TRBJ1-5, with unresolved D. This CDR3 comprises 15 residues. The V end was cut by 0 bases, the J end by 4 bases, with 10 bases between. The V gene's germline CDR1 is MNHEY and CDR2 SVGAGI. This CDR3 reads CASSYSKTGNQPQHF. As DNA, the CDR3 is TGTGCCAGCAGTTACTCTAAGACGGGAAATCAGCCCCAGCATTTT.

The V and J genes are TRBV5-1 and TRBJ2-7; TRBD1 matches 8 bases. The CDR3 contains 14 residues. V shed 4 bases and J 2 bases; nucleotides not matched to a gene: 5. CDR1 is SGHRS, CDR2 YFSETQ, per germline. The CDR3: CASSPGTGAYEQYF. CDR3 nucleotides: TGCGCCAGCAGCCCCGGGACAGGAGCCTACGAGCAGTACTTC.

The genes are TRBV15 and TRBJ2-7; 14 nucleotides agree with TRBD2. CDR1 and CDR2 (germline): LNHNV, YYDKDF (reference sequence). Unmatched junction bases numbered 2, after V lost 4 bases and J lost 6 bases. The CDR3 runs 14 residues. DNA for the CDR3: TGTGCCACCAGCAAAGGACTAGCGGGAGGCGAGCAGTACTTC. Translated, it gives CATSKGLAGGEQYF.

This clone has a handful of counts. The chain employs TRBV4-2 and TRBJ1-1; D may be TRBD1 (5 bases). The CDR3 length is 14 residues. V lost 0 bases and J 1 base, leaving 6 bases between the germline ends. CDR1 LGHNA and CDR2 YNFKEQ come from the germline V gene. In DNA, the CDR3 is TGTGCCAGCAGCCAAGATCAGGGGAACACTGAAGCTTTCTTT. Its protein product is CASSQDQGNTEAFF.

This clone was seen just once. The chain combines TRBV6-4 with TRBJ1-1, with 7 bases identical to TRBD1. Germline CDR1 and CDR2: MRHNA and SNTAGT. V was pared by 6 bases and J by 0 bases, with 4 bases of the junction left unmatched. The CDR3 sequence is 14 residues long. The CDR3 reads CASRQGGMNTEAFF. Here the CDR3 DNA reads TGTGCCAGCAGGCAGGGGGGGATGAACACTGAAGCTTTCTTT.

The V gene is TRBV4-2, the J gene TRBJ1-3; D is unresolved. V lost 2 bases to trimming and J lost 4 bases, with 21 bases between them. This CDR3 comprises 18 residues. Germline values: CDR1 LGHNA, CDR2 YNFKEQ. CDR3 nucleotide sequence: TGTGCCAGCAGCCAAAAGATCCGCCCCGTCAGATCGGGAAACACCATATATTTT. Translated, it gives CASSQKIRPVRSGNTIYF.

This clone was counted once. J is TRBJ2-1 and V is TRBV27; 14 bases align to TRBD2. The V gene's germline CDR1 is MNHEY and CDR2 SMNVEV (reference sequence). The CDR3 extends over 15 amino acids. V gave up 6 bases and J gave up 7 bases; unmatched junction bases: 5. CDR3: CASSPGTSGGNEQFF. The CDR3 DNA follows: TGTGCCAGCAGCCCTGGGACTAGCGGGGGTAATGAGCAGTTCTTC.

The V call is TRBV29-1, the J call TRBJ2-5, with TRBD1 as a possible D gene (6 bases). The end of the DNA aligns better with TRBJ2-7, so the J call may be wrong. Germline V gene lookup returns CDR1 SQVTM and CDR2 ANQGSEA. The CDR3 covers 14 residues. The CDR3 nucleotides read TGCAGCGTCGACCCCTCCGGCAGGGGCTACGAGCAGTACTTC. This translates into CSVDPSGRGYEQYF.

For the CDR3, the DNA is TGCAGCGCGAGGCAGATGAACACTGAAGCTTTCTTT. Protein product: CSARQMNTEAFF. The chain couples TRBV29-1 to TRBJ1-1, with no clear D. V lost 7 bases to trimming and J lost 0 bases, with 9 bases between them. The CDR3 loop spans 12 amino acids. Germline V CDR1 and CDR2: SQVTM, ANQGSEA.

This rearrangement joins TRBV4-1 to TRBJ1-5; no firm D call. V lost 0 bases and J 4 bases, leaving 10 bases between the germline ends. Germline-derived CDR1 and CDR2 are MGHRA and YSYEKL. The CDR3 is 15 amino acids. The CDR3 DNA reads as TGCGCCAGCAGCCAAGATTCGGGGATAAATCAGCCCCAGCATTTT. Its translation is CASSQDSGINQPQHF.

J is TRBJ2-2 and V is TRBV5-1; 7 bases agree with TRBD1. CDR1 and CDR2 from the germline V gene are SGHRS and YFSETQ. CDR3 size: 17 residues. V was pared by 2 bases and J by 2 bases, with 9 bases of the junction left unmatched. The CDR3 region is CASSLTEQGLNTGELFF. The CDR3 nucleotides are TGCGCCAGCAGCTTAACGGAACAGGGGCTCAACACCGGGGAGCTGTTTTTT. Full variable domain (rest looked up from reference TRBV5-1 and TRBJ2-2): KAGVTQTPRYLIKTRGQQVTLSCSPISGHRSVSWYQQTPGQGLQFLFEYFSETQRNKGNFPGRFSGRQFSNSRSEMNVSTLELGDSALYLCASSLTEQGLNTGELFFGEGSRLTVL.

For this clone: This same CDR3 is encoded by further DNA sequences in the sample. The rearrangement joins TRBV7-9 to TRBJ2-3, with 9 bases aligning to TRBD2. The ends lost 2 bases at V and 0 bases at J; junction bases unmatched: 0. CDR1 is SEHNR and CDR2 is FQNEAQ in the germline V gene (reference sequence). The CDR3 sequence is 15 residues long. The CDR3 sequence: CASSLTSGSTDTQYF. For the CDR3, the DNA is TGTGCCAGCAGCTTAACTAGCGGGAGCACAGATACGCAGTATTTT.

CDR3: CASSYSGSTNTGELFF. For the CDR3, the DNA is TGTGCCAGCAGCTACTCAGGGAGTACGAACACCGGGGAGCTGTTTTTT. V and J are TRBV2 and TRBJ2-2; possibly TRBD1 or TRBD2 for D (5 bases each). The germline V gene has CDR1 SNHLY and CDR2 FYNNEI. The CDR3 runs to 16 residues. The V gene lost 6 bases and the J gene lost 0 bases, with 14 bases spanning the gap.

This clone was picked up one time. The V gene is TRBV5-1, the J gene TRBJ2-5, with 10 bases identical to TRBD1. The closer fit of TRBJ2-7 to the DNA end suggests the J call may be wrong. Germline V gives CDR1 SGHRS, CDR2 YFSETQ. CDR3 length equals 14 residues. This CDR3 is CASSVGQGAYEQYF. In DNA, the CDR3 is TGCGCCAGCAGCGTAGGACAGGGGGCCTACGAGCAGTACTTC.